This paragraph covers one T cell receptor beta chain sequence. Its antigen is still unknown. This entry comes from a study of cytotoxic CD8 clonotypes in ibrutinib-treated CLL. General study points: Sampling schedules were unmatched across sustained-remission and progressing patients. Public clonotypes were rare and shrank or held steady on treatment.

Depth targeted 1 in 200,000 to 1 in 1 million T cells, averaging 10x coverage per clonotype. TCRdb's table, derived via immunoSEQ multiplex PCR, lists solely in-frame clones and lacks some. The sample gives 150,000 or so clones, about 80% of which show up once; roughly 13% is in the top ten. The TCR comes from a human donor with chronic lymphocytic leukemia. This sample comprised PBMCs, obtained after 12 months of ibrutinib treatment.

CDR3 DNA sequence: TGTGCCAGCAGCGTAGCGCCAGGGCAAGAGACCCAGTACTTC. This translates into CASSVAPGQETQYF. This chain joins TRBV9 and TRBJ2-5; tentatively, D is TRBD1 (5 bases). CDR3 length: 14 residues. V was clipped by 0 bases and J by 2 bases, with 8 bases between them. CDR1 is SGDLS, CDR2 YYNGEE, per germline.